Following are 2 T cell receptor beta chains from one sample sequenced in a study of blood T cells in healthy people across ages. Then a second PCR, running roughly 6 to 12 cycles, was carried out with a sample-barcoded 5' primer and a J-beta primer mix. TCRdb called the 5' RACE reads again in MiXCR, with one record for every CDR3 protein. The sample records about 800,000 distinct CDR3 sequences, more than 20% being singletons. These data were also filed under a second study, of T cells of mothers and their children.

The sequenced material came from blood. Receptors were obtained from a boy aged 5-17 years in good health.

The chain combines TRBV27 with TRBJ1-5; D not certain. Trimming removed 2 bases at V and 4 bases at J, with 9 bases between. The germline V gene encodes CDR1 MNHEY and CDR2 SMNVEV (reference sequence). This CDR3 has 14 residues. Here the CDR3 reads CASSLRSANQPQHF. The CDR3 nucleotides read TGTGCCAGCAGTTTACGGTCAGCTAATCAGCCCCAGCATTTT.

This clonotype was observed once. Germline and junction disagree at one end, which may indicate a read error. The CDR3 region is CASSQDPQLAGWVNERFF. DNA for the CDR3: TGCGCCAGCAGCCAAGATCCTCAACTAGCGGGATGGGTTAATGAGCGGTTCTTC. V and J are TRBV4-3 and TRBJ2-1, with 10 bases identical to TRBD2. The CDR3 sequence is 18 residues long. CDR1 LGHNA and CDR2 YSLEER come from the germline V gene.